These T cell receptor beta chains were read from a single sample in a study of OX40 agonist ivuxolimab in advanced cancers. TCRdb's table, derived via immunoSEQ multiplex PCR, lists solely in-frame clones and lacks some. The sample yields 65,000 to 90,000 clones, roughly 84% seen once. The sample was CD4+ or CD8+ T cells sorted from blood, taken in a trial of the OX40 agonist ivuxolimab. The receptors here all came from an adult with an advanced solid tumor such as melanoma, head and neck, liver or kidney cancer. CDR3s include the opening cysteine and the closing phenylalanine or tryptophan.

cdr3_length j_call v_call cdr3_aa
14 TRBJ2-7 TRBV19 CASSRGRDGYEQYF
14 TRBJ1-4 TRBV7-2 CASSPRRLEEKLFF
14 TRBJ1-1 TRBV5-1 CASSLNRGSTEAFF
13 TRBJ2-1 TRBV7-3 CASSLSGSDEQFF
16 TRBJ1-2 TRBV29-1 CSVEDRGRGPGYGYTF
14 TRBJ1-1 TRBV29-1 CSAGRTVGDTEAFF
14 TRBJ1-4 TRBV7-2 CASSVGQGYEKLFF
17 TRBJ2-3 TRBV19 CASSIDRAGSSSDTQYF
14 TRBJ1-4 TRBV2 CASSPQAVREKLFF
13 TRBJ2-5 TRBV2 CASSGQQEETQYF
16 TRBJ1-2 TRBV6-5 CASSYSTASPNYGYTF
16 TRBJ1-4 TRBV18 CASSTGQGATNEKLFF
13 TRBJ1-1 TRBV5-1 CASSPGQGAEAFF
14 TRBJ2-7 TRBV11-2 CASSIDPASYEQYF
15 TRBJ2-2 TRBV30 CAWSVSGSVGGELFF
16 TRBJ2-5 TRBV7-3 CASSLNPSGGEETQYF
14 TRBJ1-1 TRBV19 CASSPGTGPTEAFF
13 TRBJ1-3 TRBV28 CASSSPNGNTIYF
13 TRBJ1-1 TRBV2 CASSEGGHAEAFF
15 TRBJ2-7 TRBV5-4 CASSPVAQGAHEQYF
16 TRBJ1-4 TRBV7-8 CASGVQGEPDGEKLFF